One and the same sample provided the 26 T cell receptor beta chains below, sequenced in a study of cytomegalovirus exposure and HLA in healthy donors. It was with 60 Vbeta and 13 Jbeta primers that the PCR ran. Only in-frame clones appear in the TCRdb table, and some are missing; sequencing was by immunoSEQ multiplex PCR. The table includes roughly 90,000 clones, about 84% detected once. The source material was PBMCs. The source is a man younger than 35 in good health and CMV-seronegative.

Points on this clone: One junction end does not reproduce the germline sequence, and a read error may be involved. This chain links TRBV6-6 with TRBJ2-2; the D gene is possibly TRBD2 (5 bases). Per the germline V gene, CDR1 is MNHNY and CDR2 is SVGAGI (reference sequence). The CDR3 is 14 residues long. The DNA of the CDR3 is TGTGCCGGCAGCTCCACAACTAGTCCCGGGGAGCTGTTTTTT. Amino acids: CAGSSTTSPGELFF.

This chain uses TRBV2 with TRBJ2-7; D possibly corresponds to TRBD1 (6 bases). This CDR3 comprises 13 residues. CDR1 and CDR2 (germline): SNHLY, FYNNEI. Trimming removed 3 bases at V and 7 bases at J, with 13 bases between. CDR3 in amino acids: CASSEVQGGEQYF. In nucleotides, the CDR3 is TGTGCCAGCAGTGAGGTACAGGGTGGTGAGCAGTACTTC.

The J gene is TRBJ1-6, the V gene TRBV7-2, with D hard to call. The CDR3 is 13 amino acids. Germline V gene lookup returns CDR1 SGHTA and CDR2 FQGNSA. Trimming shortened V by 5 bases and J by 13 bases, and 15 bases separated the two germline ends. As DNA, the CDR3 is TGTGCCAGCAGCCCCGAAGGACTGGGCCCCCTCCACTTT. It translates to CASSPEGLGPLHF.

The V and J genes are TRBV5-1 and TRBJ2-7, with 7 bases that match TRBD2. This CDR3 is 14 amino acids long. Germline trimming cut 3 bases from V and 5 bases from J; bases unmatched to any gene: 8. CDR1 is SGHRS, CDR2 YFSETQ, per germline. CDR3 sequence reads: CASSSGTTIHEQYF. The CDR3 DNA reads as TGCGCCAGCAGCTCCGGGACTACTATCCACGAGCAGTACTTC.

This chain links TRBV5-4 with TRBJ2-3, with D uncertain. CDR1 and CDR2 from the germline V gene are SGHNT and YYREEE (reference sequence). The CDR3 length is 13 residues. V was clipped by 6 bases and J by 1 base, with 9 bases between them. The CDR3 region has the DNA TGTGCCAGCATCGTGGCAGGCACAGATACGCAGTATTTT. This gives the protein CASIVAGTDTQYF.

The chain employs TRBV30 and TRBJ1-1; D remains unclear. This CDR3 has 13 amino acids. Germline V gene data show CDR1 as GTSNPN and CDR2 as SVGIG (reference sequence). The V end was cut by 4 bases, the J end by 4 bases, with 13 bases between. CDR3 coding DNA: TGTGCCTGGAACATGATGGGAGGCACTGAAGCTTTCTTT. Its protein product is CAWNMMGGTEAFF.

J is TRBJ1-4 and V is TRBV7-9, with 7 bases fitting TRBD1. J gave up 2 bases and V 5 bases, and 2 bases lay outside the gene matches. The CDR3 loop spans 14 amino acids. In germline, CDR1 is SEHNR, CDR2 FQNEAQ (reference sequence). CDR3 sequence (DNA): TGTGCCAGCAGCCTGGGACAGACTAATGAAAAACTGTTTTTT. It specifies CASSLGQTNEKLFF.

The chain links TRBV7-3 to TRBJ2-1, with 12 bases fitting TRBD2. The CDR3 is made up of 17 amino acids. Germline V gives CDR1 SGHTA, CDR2 FQGTGA. V was clipped by 0 bases and J by 7 bases; unmatched bases: 7. The CDR3 DNA is TGTGCCAGCAGCTTAACCTATACTAGCGGGGGGTGGAATGAGCAGTTCTTC. It specifies CASSLTYTSGGWNEQFF.

This clone showed up just a few times. V gene TRBV5-5 combines with J gene TRBJ2-7, with TRBD1 matching over 7 bases. The CDR3 totals 16 residues. Germline V gene lookup returns CDR1 SGHKS and CDR2 YYEKEE (reference sequence). V trimming: 4 bases; J trimming: 3 bases; junction bases outside the gene matches: 13. In nucleotides, the CDR3 is TGTGCCAGCAGCCTCCCCGGTGGGACAGTGGACTACGAGCAGTACTTC. Amino acid sequence: CASSLPGGTVDYEQYF.

A remark on this clone: A read error is likely, as this CDR3 ends without the conserved phenylalanine or tryptophan. The rearrangement links TRBV4-1 to TRBJ2-7; D may be TRBD2 (5 bases). The germline V gene encodes CDR1 MGHRA and CDR2 YSYEKL. V was clipped by 4 bases and J by 3 bases, with 16 bases between them. This CDR3 is built from 15 residues. Here the CDR3 reads CASSRGSRELYEQYL. In DNA form, the CDR3 reads TGCGCCAGCAGCCGCGGGTCGAGGGAACTCTACGAGCAGTACCTC.

The chain employs TRBV4-1 and TRBJ2-1, with TRBD2 matching over 12 bases. Looked up from germline, CDR1 is MGHRA and CDR2 is YSYEKL. Losses at the gene ends were 3 bases for V and 5 bases for J; bases not matched to a gene: 8. CDR3 length: 17 amino acids. The CDR3 is CASSQAATSGGNNEQFF. In DNA form, the CDR3 reads TGCGCCAGCAGCCAGGCTGCGACTAGCGGGGGTAACAATGAGCAGTTCTTC.

The CDR3 loop reads CASSPVTTYNEQFF. The CDR3 nucleotides read TGTGCCAGCTCACCGGTTACTACTTACAATGAGCAGTTCTTC. This chain links TRBV18 with TRBJ2-1; unclear D gene. Trimming left V 3 bases short and J 4 bases short, with 10 bases between. This CDR3 contains 14 residues. CDR1 KGHSH and CDR2 LQKENI come from the germline V gene.

The rearrangement uses TRBV15 and TRBJ1-2; D possibly corresponds to TRBD1 (5 bases). Trimming removed 5 bases at V and 10 bases at J, with 20 bases between. The CDR3 length is 14 residues. Germline V gene lookup returns CDR1 LNHNV and CDR2 YYDKDF (reference sequence). In DNA form, the CDR3 reads TGTGCCACCAGCTGGCGGGACGGCGGTTACGACTACACCTTC. The encoded protein is CATSWRDGGYDYTF.

The V call is TRBV27, the J call TRBJ2-7; TRBD2 matches 12 bases. The CDR3 has 16 amino acids. Per the germline V gene, CDR1 is MNHEY and CDR2 is SMNVEV (reference sequence). With 5 bases clipped from V and 3 bases from J, the junction kept 8 bases outside the gene matches. The CDR3 DNA is TGTGCCAGCAGTCCCCGGACTAGCGGGGCCATCTACGAGCAGTACTTC. Amino acids: CASSPRTSGAIYEQYF.

The gene calls are TRBV18 and TRBJ1-1, with a tentative D call TRBD1 (5 bases). CDR3 length: 14 residues. Trimming stripped 1 base from V and 1 base from J, with 7 bases between. Germline V lookup: CDR1 KGHSH, CDR2 LQKENI. The CDR3 bases are TGTGCCAGCTCACCACGGCAGGGGAACACTGAAGCTTTCTTT. Amino acid sequence: CASSPRQGNTEAFF.

The rearrangement uses TRBV30 and TRBJ2-7, with 10 bases aligning to TRBD1. This CDR3 is built from 13 residues. V trimming: 7 bases; J trimming: 4 bases; junction bases outside the gene matches: 7. Germline values: CDR1 GTSNPN, CDR2 SVGIG (reference sequence). The CDR3 spells CASGQGGSYEQYF. The CDR3 nucleotides read TGTGCCTCAGGACAGGGGGGATCGTACGAGCAGTACTTC. Complete variable domain (other parts from reference TRBV30 and TRBJ2-7): SQTIHQWPATLVQPVGSPLSLECTVEGTSNPNLYWYRQAAGRGLQLLFYSVGIGQISSEVPQNLSASRPQDRQFILSSKKLLLSDSGFYLCASGQGGSYEQYFGPGTRLTVT.

The rearrangement uses TRBV18 and TRBJ2-3; TRBD2 agrees at 8 bases. The trim removed 4 bases at V and 5 bases at J, leaving 14 bases unmatched. This CDR3 has 17 amino acids. Germline CDR1 and CDR2: KGHSH and LQKENI. CDR3 sequence (DNA): TGTGCCAGCTCACTTTTCTCTTCCGGGGGGGCCGTAGATACGCAGTATTTT. Encoded protein: CASSLFSSGGAVDTQYF.

The CDR3 sequence: CASSLRTRTDTQYF. The CDR3 nucleotides read TGTGCCAGCAGTCTCCGTACCAGGACAGATACGCAGTATTTT. The rearrangement uses TRBV6-5 and TRBJ2-3; no clear D. CDR1 is MNHEY and CDR2 is SVGAGI in the germline V gene. The ends were cut back, 5 bases at V and 3 bases at J, with 12 bases in the middle. The CDR3 extends over 14 amino acids.

J is TRBJ2-5 and V is TRBV4-2, with 11 bases aligning to TRBD2. The V gene end was trimmed by 0 bases and the J gene end by 3 bases; junction bases not matched to a gene: 18. Germline CDR1 and CDR2: LGHNA and YNFKEQ. The CDR3 extends over 21 amino acids. The CDR3 DNA follows: TGTGCCAGCAGCCAAGACAACTCAGCAGAATTAGCGGGGGGGGTGAAAGAGACCCAGTACTTC. Protein sequence: CASSQDNSAELAGGVKETQYF.

The chain links TRBV25-1 to TRBJ2-3; possibly TRBD2 for D (6 bases). CDR3 size: 14 residues. V gave up 8 bases and J gave up 5 bases, with 17 bases separating them. From germline, CDR1 is MGHDK and CDR2 SYGVNS. The CDR3 DNA follows: TGTGCCAGCGCCTCGACAGCCGGGGGAGATACGCAGTATTTT. Amino acid sequence: CASASTAGGDTQYF.

The chain combines TRBV25-1 with TRBJ2-2; TRBD1 matches 8 bases. This CDR3 region has 14 residues. In germline, CDR1 is MGHDK, CDR2 SYGVNS. The J segment lost 5 bases and the V segment lost 5 bases, leaving 4 bases of the junction unmatched. The CDR3 loop reads CASSRTGRTGELFF. In nucleotides, the CDR3 is TGTGCCAGCAGTCGGACAGGGAGAACCGGGGAGCTGTTTTTT.

V and J are TRBV7-8 and TRBJ2-4; D is possibly TRBD1 (5 bases). Germline CDR1 and CDR2: SGHVS and FQNEAQ. The V gene lost 0 bases and the J gene lost 0 bases, with 12 bases spanning the gap. This CDR3 is built from 17 residues. The CDR3 bases are TGTGCCAGCAGCTTAGCAGTAGGGGATCTAGCCAAAAACATTCAGTACTTC. Translation gives CASSLAVGDLAKNIQYF.

The J gene is TRBJ1-1, the V gene TRBV5-1, with 10 bases matching TRBD1. Germline CDR1 is SGHRS and CDR2 is YFSETQ. The CDR3 spans 14 residues. The V and J ends lost 4 bases and 4 bases, in that order; junction bases with no gene match: 4. CDR3 protein: CASSPGTGVTEAFF. CDR3 bases: TGCGCCAGCAGCCCGGGGACAGGGGTCACTGAAGCTTTCTTT.

The V and J genes are TRBV5-4 and TRBJ2-5; 9 bases are a match to TRBD1. Trimming at V came to 4 bases and at J to 7 bases, leaving 8 bases not matched to a gene. This CDR3 comprises 14 residues. Germline CDR1 is SGHNT and CDR2 is YYREEE (reference sequence). Here the CDR3 DNA reads TGTGCCAGCAGCCTCCGGGACAGGGAGGGGACCCAGTACTTC. Protein sequence: CASSLRDREGTQYF. Full variable domain (outside the CDR3, taken from reference TRBV5-4 and TRBJ2-5): ETGVTQSPTHLIKTRGQQVTLRCSSQSGHNTVSWYQQALGQGPQFIFQYYREEENGRGNFPPRFSGLQFPNYSSELNVNALELDDSALYLCASSLRDREGTQYFGPGTRLLVL.

The chain couples TRBV7-8 to TRBJ2-5; 12 bases line up with TRBD2. The germline V gene encodes CDR1 SGHVS and CDR2 FQNEAQ. The CDR3 has 17 residues. J gave up 6 bases and V 2 bases, and 10 bases lay outside the gene matches. The CDR3: CASSLLPSGGAEKTQYF. CDR3 nucleotides: TGTGCCAGCAGCTTACTGCCTAGCGGGGGGGCCGAGAAGACCCAGTACTTC.

This CDR3 is CGGVAGRGDNSPLHF. DNA for the CDR3: TGTGGAGGGGTGGCAGGGAGGGGCGATAATTCACCCCTCCACTTT. This sequence joins TRBV11-2 and TRBJ1-6; D possibly corresponds to TRBD1 (5 bases). Germline V gene lookup returns CDR1 SGHAT and CDR2 FQNNGV. This CDR3 has 15 residues.